The present TCR beta chain was sequenced within a study of blood T cell repertoires in COVID-19. For the study at large: Whether acute or convalescent, the COVID-19 samples came from the United States, Italy and Spain. PBMCs, B-cell-depleted T cells, or T cells were the source of the cDNA or gDNA that made up the material.

Data came from immunoSEQ multiplex PCR; TCRdb stores just in-frame clones and leaves some out. The table records 250,000 to 350,000 clones, roughly nine tenths of them present only once. Looked up from germline, CDR1 is MNHEY and CDR2 is SMNVEV (reference sequence). There are 17 residues in the CDR3. The junction had 14 bases not matched to a gene; V was cut back by 5 bases and J by 3 bases. Sequenced: peripheral blood. The chain recombines TRBV27 with TRBJ1-2; 8 nucleotides align to TRBD1. The source of this sequence is a woman aged 50 to 60 who had recovered from COVID-19. The CDR3 loop reads CASSRRQGQGYHYGYTF. The CDR3 region has the DNA TGTGCCAGCAGTCGTCGACAGGGGCAGGGGTATCACTATGGCTACACCTTC.